The subject of this entry is one T cell receptor beta chain. The identical CDR3 is also encoded by other nucleotide sequences in the sample. This CDR3 spans 16 amino acids. V was cut by 1 base and J by 0 bases, with 12 bases left in between. CDR1 is KGHSH, CDR2 LQKENI, per germline. This specimen belongs to a study of cytomegalovirus exposure and HLA in healthy donors. The assay was immunoSEQ multiplex PCR, and TCRdb's table has in-frame clones only and misses some. The table records under 250,000 clones, approximately 87% of them present only once. J is TRBJ1-1 and V is TRBV18; D gene uncertain. Sequencing was done on a sample of PBMCs. This TCR derives from a woman aged 18-29 years in good health and CMV-seronegative. As DNA, the CDR3 is TGTGCCAGCTCACCACAGGGTGCGGGGATGAACACTGAAGCTTTCTTT. Its translation: CASSPQGAGMNTEAFF.